This T cell receptor beta chain was sequenced for a study of PD-L1 blockade in urothelial cancer. From germline, CDR1 is WSHSY and CDR2 SAAADI. This CDR3 spans 16 amino acids. After removal of 1 base from V and 1 base from J, the junction contained 3 bases not matched to a gene. Each PCR received spiked synthetic TCR analog templates. Produced via immunoSEQ multiplex PCR; TCRdb's table is partial and in-frame only. The sample contains 70,000 or so clones, 85% to 90% of which appear only once. This clone occurred once. The sequence derives from a man aged 55 to 70 with urothelial cancer. The V call is TRBV10-2, the J call TRBJ1-5; 8 bases agree with TRBD1. This sample comprised PBMCs, obtained around atezolizumab (anti-PD-L1) treatment. In DNA form, the CDR3 reads TGCGCCAGCAGTGAGTTTGACAGGGGAAGCAATCAGCCCCAGCATTTT. Its translation is CASSEFDRGSNQPQHF.